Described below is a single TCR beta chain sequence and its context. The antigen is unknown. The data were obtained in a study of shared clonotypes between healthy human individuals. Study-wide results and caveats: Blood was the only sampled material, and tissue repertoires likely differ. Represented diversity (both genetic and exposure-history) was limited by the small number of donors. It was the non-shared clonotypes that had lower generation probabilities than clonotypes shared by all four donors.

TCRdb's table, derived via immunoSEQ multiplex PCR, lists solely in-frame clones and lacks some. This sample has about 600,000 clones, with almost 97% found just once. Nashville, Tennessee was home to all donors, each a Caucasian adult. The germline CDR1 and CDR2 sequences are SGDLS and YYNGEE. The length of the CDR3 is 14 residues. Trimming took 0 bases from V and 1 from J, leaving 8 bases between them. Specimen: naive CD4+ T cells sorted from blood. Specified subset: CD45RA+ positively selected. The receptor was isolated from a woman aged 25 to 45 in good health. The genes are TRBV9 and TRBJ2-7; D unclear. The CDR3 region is CASSVGGDSYEQYF. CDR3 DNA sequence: TGTGCCAGCAGCGTAGGTGGTGATTCCTACGAGCAGTACTTC.